This is a list of T cell receptor beta chains from one sample in a study of cytomegalovirus exposure and HLA in healthy donors. This table comes from immunoSEQ multiplex PCR, and its TCRdb copy is limited to in-frame clones, with some not included. The sample has some 170,000 clones, under 80% seen once. The specimen was PBMCs. The receptors derive from a human donor in good health. The CDR3 runs from the conserved cysteine through the conserved F or W. D genes are given only for firm matches. Size tells how often a clone was seen (once, few, many) or the class of an expanded clone, and some rows leave it out.

D gene,CDR3 length,clone size,V gene,J gene,CDR3 DNA,CDR3 protein
.,16,few,TRBV7-9,TRBJ2-4,TGTGCCAGCAGCAAAGGAGGGCAGGGAGCCAAAAACATTCAGTACTTC,CASSKGGQGAKNIQYF
.,14,.,TRBV19,TRBJ2-7,TGTGCCAGTAGGGAGGGGGCAGGGAACTACGAGCAGTACTTC,CASREGAGNYEQYF
.,14,.,TRBV11-2,TRBJ1-1,TGTGCCAGCAGCTTAATGACACGGAACACTGAAGCTTTCTTT,CASSLMTRNTEAFF
TRBD1,15,few,TRBV14,TRBJ1-1,TGTGCCAGCGCATCGGGGGGGACAGGGTCGGCTGAAGCTTTCTTT,CASASGGTGSAEAFF
TRBD2,14,.,TRBV7-3,TRBJ2-5,TGTGCCAGCAGTCCTGGCCGCGGGGGGGAGACCCAGTACTTC,CASSPGRGGETQYF
.,16,.,TRBV7-2,TRBJ1-3,TGTGCCAGCAGCTTGGGGGCGTTAAACTCTGGAAACACCATATATTTT,CASSLGALNSGNTIYF
TRBD1,15,.,TRBV5-1,TRBJ1-2,TGCGCCAGCAGCCGGACCCGGGACAGTAACTATGGCTACACCTTC,CASSRTRDSNYGYTF
.,13,.,TRBV9,TRBJ2-1,TGTGCCAGCAGCCCGGGATCCGCGGGCGAGCAGTTCTTC,CASSPGSAGEQFF
TRBD1,11,once,TRBV30,TRBJ2-7,TGTGCCTGCGGGACAGGGGACGAGCAGTACTTC,CACGTGDEQYF
TRBD1,15,.,TRBV11-2,TRBJ2-7,TGTGCCAGCAGCGATCCGGGACAGGGGTCCTACGAGCAGTACTTC,CASSDPGQGSYEQYF
.,16,few,TRBV14,TRBJ1-6,TGTGCCAGCAGCCAAGATGCGGGGATAAATAATTCACCCCTCCACTTT,CASSQDAGINNSPLHF
.,13,.,TRBV2,TRBJ2-1,TGTGCCAGCAACCCGACAGACTACAATGAGCAGTTCTTC,CASNPTDYNEQFF
TRBD1,19,.,TRBV4-1,TRBJ1-1,TGCGCCAGCAGCCAAGATCTTTGGTACAGGGGCGCATCATCCACTGAAGCTTTCTTT,CASSQDLWYRGASSTEAFF
TRBD1,13,.,TRBV6-1,TRBJ1-2,TGTGCCAGCAGTCTACAGGGGAACGAGGGCTACACCTTC,CASSLQGNEGYTF
.,14,.,TRBV5-5,TRBJ1-1,TGTGCCAGCAGCTTCCAGGGGACGGACACTGAAGCTTTCTTT,CASSFQGTDTEAFF
.,15,.,TRBV10-1,TRBJ2-4,TGCGCCAGCAGGGAACCCCCCGATAGACGGGACATTCAGTACTTC,CASREPPDRRDIQYF
TRBD1,18,.,TRBV4-3,TRBJ1-3,TGCGCCAGCAGCCGAGGGAGCGGGGGGAGGGGGCCGGGAAACACCATATATTTT,CASSRGSGGRGPGNTIYF
TRBD2,16,.,TRBV18,TRBJ2-1,TGTGCCAGCTCACCGACATCTAGCGGGGGGAACAATGAGCAGTTCTTC,CASSPTSSGGNNEQFF
.,17,.,TRBV18,TRBJ1-3,TGTGCCAGCTCACCACTGGAGGCCTCAAGCTCTGGAAACACCATATATTTT,CASSPLEASSSGNTIYF
.,17,.,TRBV7-9,TRBJ1-2,TGTGCCAGCAGCTTAGTTCCGGGGGGCAACCTTAACTATGGCTACACCTTC,CASSLVPGGNLNYGYTF
TRBD1,15,.,TRBV25-1,TRBJ1-1,TGTGCCAGCAGTGAGGGCAGGGGGCGGTGGACTGAAGCTTTCTTT,CASSEGRGRWTEAFF
.,14,.,TRBV27,TRBJ2-7,TGTGCCAGCAGTCCCGCAGGTTCCTCCTACGAGCAGTACTTC,CASSPAGSSYEQYF
TRBD2,21,.,TRBV4-1,TRBJ2-5,TGCGCCAGCAGCCAAGAGATTAGCCTGGCTAGCGGGGGGTCGTACCAAGAGACCCAGTACTTC,CASSQEISLASGGSYQETQYF
.,14,.,TRBV19,TRBJ1-1,TGTGCCAGTAGTAAGCTACAGGGTAGGGCTGAAGCTTTCTTT,CASSKLQGRAEAFF
TRBD2,13,.,TRBV25-1,TRBJ2-1,TGTGCCAGCAGGGCTAGCGGGGGCAATGAGCAGTTCTTC,CASRASGGNEQFF
TRBD1,15,.,TRBV5-4,TRBJ2-1,TGTGCCAGCAGCTCCCGGACAGGAACGACCAGTGAGCAGTTCTTC,CASSSRTGTTSEQFF
.,14,.,TRBV18,TRBJ2-2,TGTGCCAGCTCACCTCCAAGAGAAACCGGGGAGCTGTTTTTT,CASSPPRETGELFF
.,17,once,TRBV12-5,TRBJ1-2,TGTGCTAGTGGTGACCCCGCCCGACAGGCGTCTAACTATGGCTACACCTTC,CASGDPARQASNYGYTF
.,15,.,TRBV18,TRBJ2-4,TGTGCCAGCTCACCGGGCGAACTAGCCAAAAACATTCAGTACTTC,CASSPGELAKNIQYF
.,15,few,TRBV5-1,TRBJ2-3,TGCGCCAGCAGCTTGGGGCGGGGTAGCACAGATACGCAGTATTTT,CASSLGRGSTDTQYF
.,11,.,TRBV7-6,TRBJ2-1,TGTGCCAGCAGCTCCGAGGATGAGCAGTTCTTC,CASSSEDEQFF
.,14,.,TRBV6-5,TRBJ1-5,TGTGCCAGCAGTTACTCATCGTCTAATCAGCCCCAGCATTTT,CASSYSSSNQPQHF
.,15,.,TRBV7-2,TRBJ2-6,TGTGCCAGCAGCTTTGGAGGAGCTGGGGCCAACGTCCTGACTTTC,CASSFGGAGANVLTF
.,16,.,TRBV5-1,TRBJ1-3,TGCGCCAGCAGCTTGTCAGGTGACATCTCTGGAAACACCATATATTTT,CASSLSGDISGNTIYF
.,13,.,TRBV5-3,TRBJ1-5,TGTGCCAGAAGCTTGGGGCGCAATCAGCCCCAGCATTTT,CARSLGRNQPQHF
.,18,.,TRBV23-1,TRBJ1-4,TGCGCCAGCAGTCGGCCGACAGGCCGCCTCGCAACTAATGAAAAACTGTTTTTT,CASSRPTGRLATNEKLFF
.,13,.,TRBV27,TRBJ2-4,TGTGCCACAGGGGGGTCGGCCAAAAACATTCAGTACTTC,CATGGSAKNIQYF
TRBD1,15,.,TRBV6-6,TRBJ1-1,TGTGCCAGCAGTTCCTACAGGGGAGAGGACACTGAAGCTTTCTTT,CASSSYRGEDTEAFF
.,14,.,TRBV15,TRBJ1-6,TGTGCCACCAGCAGAGATCAAAGAGATTCACCCCTCCACTTT,CATSRDQRDSPLHF
TRBD1,15,.,TRBV2,TRBJ1-6,TGTGCCAGCAGTGGGAGACAGGGTTGGGATTCACCCCTCCACTTT,CASSGRQGWDSPLHF
TRBD1,15,many,TRBV7-9,TRBJ1-6,TGTGCCAGCAGCAATCGGGACAGGCGAAATTCACCCCTCCACTTT,CASSNRDRRNSPLHF
.,15,.,TRBV5-1,TRBJ2-7,TGCGCCAGCAGCTTGGTACAGGGGACTTCCTACGAGCAGTACTTC,CASSLVQGTSYEQYF
TRBD1,15,.,TRBV4-3,TRBJ1-5,TGCGCCAGCAGCCAAGGACAGGGACTTAATCAGCCCCAGCATTTT,CASSQGQGLNQPQHF
TRBD1,15,.,TRBV6-5,TRBJ1-1,TGTGCCAGCAGACGGACCGGGACAGGGGCCACTGAAGCTTTCTTT,CASRRTGTGATEAFF
TRBD2,15,.,TRBV12-5,TRBJ2-7,TGTGCTAGTGGTTTGGTACTACTAGCGGGGGGCCAGCAGTACTTC,CASGLVLLAGGQQYF
TRBD1,15,.,TRBV6-1,TRBJ2-7,TGTGCCAGCAGTGTGGACAGGGGTGAATTCTACGAGCAGTACTTC,CASSVDRGEFYEQYF
.,13,.,TRBV18,TRBJ2-1,TGTGCCAGCTCATCATCCCAGGATAATGAGCAGTTCTTC,CASSSSQDNEQFF